This T cell receptor (beta chain) emerged from a study of T cells in Graves' hyperthyroidism and ophthalmopathy. Amplification yielded TCR beta CDR3 regions, with RNA transcripts as the source. During a first-round RT-PCR of the TCR CDR3, the HTBI primer set was used. TCRdb redid the calling of the multiplex PCR reads with MiXCR, one entry per CDR3 protein. The sample has about 210,000 distinct CDR3 sequences, about 15% seen once; the top ten hold around 52%. There are 17 residues in the CDR3. Deletions cut 3 bases from V and 2 bases from J, with 19 bases between. This clonotype was found many times. The antigen is undetermined. Study-wide findings and caveats: The model's output predicted ophthalmopathy at a median of roughly 6.9 months prior to onset. In blood, most of the thyroid clonotypes expanded above 0.001 were also present.

The clonotype originates from a man aged 50-60 years with Graves' hyperthyroidism. V usage is TRBV12-3 or TRBV12-4 and J usage is TRBJ1-1; D gene unclear. The sequenced sample was blood. DNA for the CDR3: TGTGCCAGCAGTTTTGGTGGGGTCCTTCAGATAAACACTGAAGCTTTCTTT. Protein sequence: CASSFGGVLQINTEAFF.